The 27 T cell receptor beta chains given below trace back to one sample, sequenced in a study of cytomegalovirus exposure and HLA in healthy donors. Both 60 Vbeta primers and 13 Jbeta primers went into the PCR. Here immunoSEQ multiplex PCR was the method, and the copy in TCRdb shows in-frame clones only, minus some. The sample includes approximately 110,000 clones, roughly 14% of them seen just once. Sequencing was performed on PBMCs. The origin of the receptors is a woman aged 18-35 years in good health and CMV-seronegative.

The chain has TRBV2 and TRBJ2-4; no clear D gene. V lost 5 bases and J lost 0, with 5 bases in between. The CDR3 consists of 13 residues. Germline assignment: CDR1 SNHLY and CDR2 FYNNEI. As DNA, the CDR3 is TGTGCCAGCAGTCCTCCAGCCAAAAACATTCAGTACTTC. Its protein product is CASSPPAKNIQYF.

This clone has only a few counts. The gene calls are TRBV28 and TRBJ1-6; no firm D call. The CDR3 covers 17 residues. V lost 3 bases to trimming and J lost 0 bases, with 12 bases between them. Germline V gene lookup returns CDR1 MDHEN and CDR2 SYDVKM. CDR3 DNA sequence: TGTGCCAGCAGTTTGGGCAGGATAATCTCCTATAATTCACCCCTCCACTTT. As protein: CASSLGRIISYNSPLHF.

The chain links TRBV9 to TRBJ2-7; TRBD1 matches 7 bases. V shed 2 bases, J shed 4 bases, and the junction held 9 bases outside the gene matches. The CDR3 extends over 15 amino acids. CDR1 and CDR2 from the germline V gene are SGDLS and YYNGEE. CDR3 in amino acids: CASSVDTGTAYEQYF. CDR3 sequence (DNA): TGTGCCAGCAGCGTGGACACCGGGACAGCGTACGAGCAGTACTTC. Full variable domain (remainder filled in from reference TRBV9 and TRBJ2-7): DSGVTQTPKHLITATGQRVTLRCSPRSGDLSVYWYQQSLDQGLQFLIQYYNGEERAKGNILERFSAQQFPDLHSELNLSSLELGDSALYFCASSVDTGTAYEQYFGPGTRLTVT.

This rearrangement joins TRBV7-8 to TRBJ2-2; 9 nucleotides line up with TRBD1. The germline V gene encodes CDR1 SGHVS and CDR2 FQNEAQ. V shed 5 bases and J 9 bases; nucleotides not matched to a gene: 10. The CDR3 loop spans 15 amino acids. This CDR3 is CASSIDRGAGRELFF. The CDR3 DNA is TGTGCCAGCAGCATCGACAGGGGGGCAGGGAGGGAGCTGTTTTTT.

The CDR3 nucleotides are TGTGCCAGCAGCTGGGGACAGGGTTTCTACGAGCAGTACTTC. This encodes CASSWGQGFYEQYF. The gene calls are TRBV5-4 and TRBJ2-7; 9 bases match TRBD1. The V and J ends lost 3 bases and 3 bases, in that order; junction bases with no gene match: 4. The CDR3 sequence is 14 residues long. Germline V gene lookup returns CDR1 SGHNT and CDR2 YYREEE (reference sequence). Variable domain in full (rest from reference TRBV5-4 and TRBJ2-7): ETGVTQSPTHLIKTRGQQVTLRCSSQSGHNTVSWYQQALGQGPQFIFQYYREEENGRGNFPPRFSGLQFPNYSSELNVNALELDDSALYLCASSWGQGFYEQYFGPGTRLTVT.

This clone was recorded a few times. DNA for the CDR3: TGTGCCAGCAGCTTAGCGTTACAGGGGGTCTATGGCTACACCTTC. This translates into CASSLALQGVYGYTF. The V call is TRBV7-9, the J call TRBJ1-2, with 8 bases fitting TRBD1. CDR3 size: 15 residues. Losses at the gene ends were 0 bases for V and 4 bases for J; bases not matched to a gene: 4. CDR1 is SEHNR, CDR2 FQNEAQ, per germline (reference sequence).

The rearrangement uses TRBV4-2 and TRBJ1-5; a possible D gene is TRBD1 (5 bases). Germline-derived CDR1 and CDR2 are LGHNA and YNFKEQ. V lost 0 bases and J 5 bases, leaving 14 bases between the germline ends. This CDR3 spans 16 amino acids. CDR3 DNA sequence: TGTGCCAGCAGCCAAGATCCAGGGAGGGAGGATCAGCCCCAGCATTTT. This sequence encodes CASSQDPGREDQPQHF.

V is TRBV5-1 and J is TRBJ2-3, with 16 positions matching TRBD2. The germline V gene encodes CDR1 SGHRS and CDR2 YFSETQ. The CDR3 is made up of 16 amino acids. Germline trimming cut 4 bases from V and 9 bases from J; bases unmatched to any gene: 8. The CDR3 nucleotides read TGCGCCAGCAGCGTTGGGACTAGCGGGAGGGTGGGCACGCAGTATTTT. This gives the protein CASSVGTSGRVGTQYF.

This clone was detected a few times. The chain carries TRBV28 and TRBJ2-7, with 8 bases that match TRBD1. V trimming: 6 bases; J trimming: 0 bases; junction bases outside the gene matches: 7. The CDR3 sequence is 15 residues long. Germline V gives CDR1 MDHEN, CDR2 SYDVKM. In DNA form, the CDR3 reads TGTGCCAGCAGGGACGTCGACAGGGGCTCCTACGAGCAGTACTTC. It codes for CASRDVDRGSYEQYF.

This clone occurred a few times. At one of its ends the junction is not consistent with the germline gene, which may arise from a read error. The rearrangement links TRBV7-7 to TRBJ2-7; D is uncertain. Per germline, CDR1 SSHAT and CDR2 FNYEAQ (reference sequence). The CDR3 contains 13 residues. CDR3 in DNA: TGTGCTAGCAGCTTAGCCTATACCTACGAGCAGTACTTC. Protein sequence: CASSLAYTYEQYF.

Points on this clone: One junction end disagrees with the germline gene, perhaps due to a read error. Other nucleotide sequences from this sample produce the same CDR3. The V and J genes are TRBV5-1 and TRBJ1-4, with 9 bases matching TRBD1. Looked up from germline, CDR1 is SGHRS and CDR2 is YFSETQ. This CDR3 is 15 amino acids long. For the CDR3, the DNA is TGCGCCAGCAGCTTGGATGGGGACAGGGTTGAAAAGCTGTTTTTT. This codes for CASSLDGDRVEKLFF. Based on the CDR3 plus reference TRBV5-1 and TRBJ1-4, the full variable domain is KAGVTQTPRYLIKTRGQQVTLSCSPISGHRSVSWYQQTPGQGLQFLFEYFSETQRNKGNFPGRFSGRQFSNSRSEMNVSTLELGDSALYLCASSLDGDRVEKLFFGSGTQLSVL.

This clone has a handful of counts. The chain is built from TRBV4-3 and TRBJ2-6, with D maybe TRBD1 (6 bases). Trimming shortened V by 0 bases and J by 0 bases, and 6 bases separated the two germline ends. CDR3 length equals 16 residues. Germline V gives CDR1 LGHNA, CDR2 YSLEER. CDR3 amino acids: CASSQETGSGANVLTF. CDR3 DNA sequence: TGCGCCAGCAGCCAAGAGACAGGCTCTGGGGCCAACGTCCTGACTTTC.

The table lists this clone with a few counts. The chain links TRBV5-4 to TRBJ2-5; 7 bases match TRBD2. Germline V gives CDR1 SGHNT, CDR2 YYREEE (reference sequence). J was trimmed by 4 bases and V by 0 bases; bases with no gene match: 6. The CDR3 runs 15 residues. The CDR3 sequence: CASSLGGGSGETQYF. The CDR3 nucleotides are TGTGCCAGCAGCTTGGGAGGCGGGAGTGGAGAGACCCAGTACTTC.

The chain carries TRBV27 and TRBJ2-1; TRBD1 matches at 7 bases. The junction had 13 bases not matched to a gene; V was cut back by 10 bases and J by 4 bases. Looked up from germline, CDR1 is MNHEY and CDR2 is SMNVEV (reference sequence). This CDR3 spans 15 amino acids. CDR3 sequence (DNA): TGTGCCATCAACCGAATGTCAGGGGGATACAATGAGCAGTTCTTC. It yields the protein CAINRMSGGYNEQFF.

A remark on this clone: At one of its ends the junction is not consistent with the germline gene, which may arise from a read error. The chain combines TRBV6-1 with TRBJ2-2; D perhaps matches TRBD2 (5 bases). The germline gives CDR1 MNHNS, CDR2 SASEGT. This CDR3 spans 15 amino acids. CDR3 amino acids: CASSRSPEITGEMFF. In DNA, the CDR3 is TGTGCCAGCAGCCGGTCGCCAGAGATTACCGGGGAGATGTTTTTC.

This clone was recorded a few times. V gene TRBV6-1 combines with J gene TRBJ2-7; D perhaps matches TRBD2 (6 bases). Trimming stripped 10 bases from V and 0 bases from J, with 13 bases between. CDR1 and CDR2 (germline): MNHNS, SASEGT. This CDR3 contains 13 residues. The CDR3 DNA reads as TGTGCCACTGGGGACTTGAACTCCTACGAGCAGTACTTC. Translated, it gives CATGDLNSYEQYF.

The rearrangement links TRBV4-3 to TRBJ1-2; 8 bases map to TRBD1. Per germline, CDR1 LGHNA and CDR2 YSLEER. With V trimmed by 0 bases and J by 11 bases, 23 bases remained unmatched. This CDR3 contains 19 residues. CDR3 in amino acids: CASSQELLRVGSGGLWYTF. CDR3 in DNA: TGCGCCAGCAGCCAAGAGCTTCTGCGGGTGGGGTCAGGGGGCCTGTGGTACACCTTC.

This chain uses TRBV18 with TRBJ1-1; unclear D gene. From germline, CDR1 is KGHSH and CDR2 LQKENI. The CDR3 extends over 13 amino acids. Trimming took 3 bases from V and 1 from J, leaving 6 bases between them. The CDR3 DNA sequence: TGTGCCAGCTCACCTAACACGAACACTGAAGCTTTCTTT. It is translated as CASSPNTNTEAFF.

The V and J genes are TRBV28 and TRBJ2-1, with a weak D call TRBD2 (5 bases). The ends were cut back, 1 base at V and 8 bases at J, with 6 bases in the middle. The germline CDR1 and CDR2 sequences are MDHEN and SYDVKM. The CDR3 is 12 residues long. The CDR3 sequence: CASSLSGYEQFF. In nucleotides, the CDR3 is TGTGCCAGCAGTTTATCGGGGTATGAGCAGTTCTTC.

This clone was recorded a few times. J is TRBJ1-2 and V is TRBV28; 9 nucleotides line up with TRBD1. The CDR3 is made up of 15 amino acids. With 4 bases clipped from V and 8 bases from J, the junction kept 11 bases outside the gene matches. The germline V gene encodes CDR1 MDHEN and CDR2 SYDVKM. In DNA, the CDR3 is TGTGCCAGCAGTTCCCGGACAGGGGTCCCGGGAGGCTACACCTTC. Its translation is CASSSRTGVPGGYTF.

The chain has TRBV6-5 and TRBJ2-2, with TRBD2 identical over 7 bases. Germline V lookup: CDR1 MNHEY, CDR2 SVGAGI. The CDR3 totals 15 residues. With 2 bases clipped from V and 5 bases from J, the junction kept 5 bases outside the gene matches. In DNA form, the CDR3 reads TGTGCCAGCAGTTACCTCGGGCGGGGGACCGGGGAGCTGTTTTTT. Encoded protein: CASSYLGRGTGELFF.

This clone was picked up a small number of times. CDR3 in amino acids: CASSLGTGSGELFF. CDR3 coding DNA: TGTGCCAGCAGCTTAGGGACAGGTTCCGGGGAGCTGTTTTTT. The V call is TRBV7-7, the J call TRBJ2-2; 7 nucleotides line up with TRBD1. Germline values: CDR1 SSHAT, CDR2 FNYEAQ (reference sequence). The V segment lost 1 base and the J segment 6 bases; nucleotides outside the gene matches: 2. This CDR3 is built from 14 residues.

This clone was found a few times. This chain links TRBV5-1 with TRBJ2-2, with TRBD2 matching over 13 bases. Germline CDR1 and CDR2: SGHRS and YFSETQ. This CDR3 is built from 15 residues. Trimming cost V 8 bases and J 6 bases; bases outside gene matches: 7. This CDR3 is CASMTSGRPPGELFF. CDR3 DNA sequence: TGCGCCAGTATGACTAGCGGGAGGCCCCCCGGGGAGCTGTTTTTT.

V usage is TRBV5-1 and J usage is TRBJ2-1, with TRBD2 identical over 13 bases. The CDR3 loop spans 16 amino acids. The germline gives CDR1 SGHRS, CDR2 YFSETQ. V dropped 4 bases and J dropped 12; count of bases not matched to a gene: 13. The CDR3 here is CASSPDGTSGTRGQFF. The CDR3 DNA reads as TGCGCCAGCAGCCCGGACGGGACTAGCGGGACACGGGGGCAGTTCTTC.

This clone was recorded a few times. The V and J genes are TRBV30 and TRBJ2-1, with 10 bases identical to TRBD2. After removal of 1 base from V and 5 bases from J, the junction contained 5 bases not matched to a gene. CDR3 size: 15 residues. In germline, CDR1 is GTSNPN, CDR2 SVGIG (reference sequence). CDR3 nucleotide sequence: TGTGCCTGGAGTGCGACTAGCGGGCCCCACAATGAGCAGTTCTTC. Protein product: CAWSATSGPHNEQFF.

This clone came up a few times. V and J are TRBV7-9 and TRBJ1-2; D might be TRBD1 (6 bases). This CDR3 has 15 residues. The V end lost 2 bases, the J end lost 7 bases, and 17 bases lay between the germline ends. Germline-derived CDR1 and CDR2 are SEHNR and FQNEAQ (reference sequence). CDR3 nucleotide sequence: TGTGCCAGCAGCTTATACGGGGGGCAGGGGAGTGGCTACACCTTC. Its translation is CASSLYGGQGSGYTF. The full variable domain, its missing parts supplied by reference TRBV7-9 and TRBJ1-2, is DTGVSQNPRHKITKRGQNVTFRCDPISEHNRLYWYRQTLGQGPEFLTYFQNEAQLEKSRLLSDRFSAERPKGSFSTLEIQRTEQGDSAMYLCASSLYGGQGSGYTFGSGTRLTVV.

This rearrangement joins TRBV9 to TRBJ1-4; the match to TRBD1 covers 9 bases. There are 15 residues in the CDR3. Germline CDR1 and CDR2: SGDLS and YYNGEE. The J segment lost 6 bases and the V segment lost 5 bases, leaving 8 bases of the junction unmatched. DNA for the CDR3: TGTGCCAGCAGTCCTACCGGGACAGGGTATGAAAAACTGTTTTTT. Residues: CASSPTGTGYEKLFF. Variable domain in full (rest from reference TRBV9 and TRBJ1-4): DSGVTQTPKHLITATGQRVTLRCSPRSGDLSVYWYQQSLDQGLQFLIQYYNGEERAKGNILERFSAQQFPDLHSELNLSSLELGDSALYFCASSPTGTGYEKLFFGSGTQLSVL.